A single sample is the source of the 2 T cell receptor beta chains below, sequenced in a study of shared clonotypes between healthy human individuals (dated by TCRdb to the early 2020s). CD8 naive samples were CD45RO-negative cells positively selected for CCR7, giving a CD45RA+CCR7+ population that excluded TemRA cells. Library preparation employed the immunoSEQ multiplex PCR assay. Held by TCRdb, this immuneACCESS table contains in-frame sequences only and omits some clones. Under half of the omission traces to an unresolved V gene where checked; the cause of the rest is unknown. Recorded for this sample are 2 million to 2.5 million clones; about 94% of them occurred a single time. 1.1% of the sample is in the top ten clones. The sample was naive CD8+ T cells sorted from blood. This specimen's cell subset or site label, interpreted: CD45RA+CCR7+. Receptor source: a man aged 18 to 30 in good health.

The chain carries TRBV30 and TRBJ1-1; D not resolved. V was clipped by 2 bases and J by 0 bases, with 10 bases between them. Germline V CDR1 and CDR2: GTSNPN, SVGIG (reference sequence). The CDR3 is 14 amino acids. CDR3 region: CAWSNDGLNTEAFF. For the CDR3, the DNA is TGTGCCTGGAGTAACGACGGATTGAACACTGAAGCTTTCTTT.

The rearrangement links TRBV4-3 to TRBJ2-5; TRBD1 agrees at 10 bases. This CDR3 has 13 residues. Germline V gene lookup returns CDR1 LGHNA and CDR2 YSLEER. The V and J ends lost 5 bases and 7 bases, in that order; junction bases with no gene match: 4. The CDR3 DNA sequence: TGCGCCAGCAGCAGGGACAGGGGTGGGACCCAGTACTTC. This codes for CASSRDRGGTQYF.